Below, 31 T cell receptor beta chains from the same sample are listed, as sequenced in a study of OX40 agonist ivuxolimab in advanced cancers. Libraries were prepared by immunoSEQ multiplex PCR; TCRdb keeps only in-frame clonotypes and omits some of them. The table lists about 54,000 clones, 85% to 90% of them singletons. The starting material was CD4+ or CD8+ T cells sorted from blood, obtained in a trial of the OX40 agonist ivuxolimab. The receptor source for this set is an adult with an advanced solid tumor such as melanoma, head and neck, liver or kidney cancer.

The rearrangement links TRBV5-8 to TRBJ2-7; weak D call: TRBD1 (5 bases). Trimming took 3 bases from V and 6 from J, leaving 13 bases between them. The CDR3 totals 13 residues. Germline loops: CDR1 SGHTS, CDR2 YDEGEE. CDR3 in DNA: TGTGCCAGCAGCTCGGACACCCTCTTCGAGCAGTACTTC. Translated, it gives CASSSDTLFEQYF. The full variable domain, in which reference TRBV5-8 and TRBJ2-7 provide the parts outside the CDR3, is EAGVTQSPTHLIKTRGQQATLRCSPISGHTSVYWYQQALGLGLQFLLWYDEGEERNRGNFPPRFSGRQFPNYSSELNVNALELEDSALYLCASSSDTLFEQYFGPGTRLTVT.

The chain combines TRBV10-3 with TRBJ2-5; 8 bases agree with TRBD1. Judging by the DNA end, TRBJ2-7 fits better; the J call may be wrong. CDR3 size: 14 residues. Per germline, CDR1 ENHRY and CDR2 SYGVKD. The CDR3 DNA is TGTGCCTCAGAGACGCGGACAGGGAACCACGAGCAGTACTTC. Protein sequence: CASETRTGNHEQYF.

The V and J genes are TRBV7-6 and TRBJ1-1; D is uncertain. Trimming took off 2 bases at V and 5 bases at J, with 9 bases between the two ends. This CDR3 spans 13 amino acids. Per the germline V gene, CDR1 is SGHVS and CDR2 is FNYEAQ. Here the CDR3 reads CASSLSGGTEAFF. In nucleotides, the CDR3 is TGTGCCAGCAGCTTATCCGGTGGGACTGAAGCTTTCTTT.

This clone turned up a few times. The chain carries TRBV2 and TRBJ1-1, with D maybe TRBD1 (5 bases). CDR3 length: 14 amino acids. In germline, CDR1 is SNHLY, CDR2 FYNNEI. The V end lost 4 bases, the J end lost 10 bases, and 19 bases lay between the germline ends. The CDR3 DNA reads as TGTGCCAGCAGTGGGACAAGAGCCCTCCGGTTAGCTTTCTTT. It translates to CASSGTRALRLAFF.

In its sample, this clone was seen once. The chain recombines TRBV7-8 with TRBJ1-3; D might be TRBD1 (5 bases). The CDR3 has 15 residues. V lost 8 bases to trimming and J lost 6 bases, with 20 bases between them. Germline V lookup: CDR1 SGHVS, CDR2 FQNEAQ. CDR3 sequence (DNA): TGTGCCAGCCGCCCCCAAACAGGAGGTCCAAACACCATATATTTT. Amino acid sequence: CASRPQTGGPNTIYF.

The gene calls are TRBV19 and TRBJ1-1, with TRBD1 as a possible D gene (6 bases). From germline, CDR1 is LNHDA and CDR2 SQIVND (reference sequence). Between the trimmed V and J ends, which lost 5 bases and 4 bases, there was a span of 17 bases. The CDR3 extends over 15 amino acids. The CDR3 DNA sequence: TGTGCCAGTAGTCCAGAGACAGGTCGGGGCACTGAAGCTTTCTTT. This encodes CASSPETGRGTEAFF.

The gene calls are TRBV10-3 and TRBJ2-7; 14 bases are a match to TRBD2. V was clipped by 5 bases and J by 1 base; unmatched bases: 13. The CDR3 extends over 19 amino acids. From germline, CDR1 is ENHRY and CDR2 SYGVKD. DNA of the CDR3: TGTGCCATCAGTCAGGGACTAGCGGGAGAGGGGGGAAGGTCCTACGAGCAGTACTTC. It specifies CAISQGLAGEGGRSYEQYF.

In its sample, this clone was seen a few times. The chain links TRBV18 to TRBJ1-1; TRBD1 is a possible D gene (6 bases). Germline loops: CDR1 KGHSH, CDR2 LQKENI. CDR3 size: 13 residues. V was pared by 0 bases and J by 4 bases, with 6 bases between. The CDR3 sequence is CASSPPGGTEAFF. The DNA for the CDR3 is TGTGCCAGCTCACCACCAGGGGGCACTGAAGCTTTCTTT.

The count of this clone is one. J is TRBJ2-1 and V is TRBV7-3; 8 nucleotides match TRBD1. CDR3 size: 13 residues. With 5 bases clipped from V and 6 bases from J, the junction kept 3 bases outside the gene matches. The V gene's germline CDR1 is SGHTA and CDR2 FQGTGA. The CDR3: CASSVTGGNEQFF. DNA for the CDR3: TGTGCCAGCAGCGTCACAGGGGGCAATGAGCAGTTCTTC.

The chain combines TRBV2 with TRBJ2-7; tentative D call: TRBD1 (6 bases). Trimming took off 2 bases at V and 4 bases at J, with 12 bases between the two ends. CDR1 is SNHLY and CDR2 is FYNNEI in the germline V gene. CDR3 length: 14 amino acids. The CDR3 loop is CASSERAGAYEQYF. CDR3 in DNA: TGTGCCAGCAGTGAAAGGGCAGGGGCGTACGAGCAGTACTTC.

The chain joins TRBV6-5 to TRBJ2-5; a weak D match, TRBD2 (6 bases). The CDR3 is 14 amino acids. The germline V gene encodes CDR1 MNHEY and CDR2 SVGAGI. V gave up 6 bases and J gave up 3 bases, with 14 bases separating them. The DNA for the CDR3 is TGTGCCAGCAGGAGCCCCGGGGGAGAAGAGACCCAGTACTTC. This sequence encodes CASRSPGGEETQYF.

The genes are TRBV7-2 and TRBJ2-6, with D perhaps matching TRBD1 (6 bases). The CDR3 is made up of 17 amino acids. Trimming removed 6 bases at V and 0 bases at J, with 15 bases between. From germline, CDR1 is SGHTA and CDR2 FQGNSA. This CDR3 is CASRHPGQISGANVLTF. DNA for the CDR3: TGTGCCAGCAGGCACCCGGGACAAATCTCTGGGGCCAACGTCCTGACTTTC.

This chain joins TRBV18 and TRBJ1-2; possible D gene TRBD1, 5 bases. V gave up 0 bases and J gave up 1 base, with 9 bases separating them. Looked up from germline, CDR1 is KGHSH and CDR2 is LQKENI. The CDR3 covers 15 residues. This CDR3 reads CASSPPSGRNYGYTF. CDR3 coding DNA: TGTGCCAGCTCACCACCGTCAGGGCGTAACTATGGCTACACCTTC.

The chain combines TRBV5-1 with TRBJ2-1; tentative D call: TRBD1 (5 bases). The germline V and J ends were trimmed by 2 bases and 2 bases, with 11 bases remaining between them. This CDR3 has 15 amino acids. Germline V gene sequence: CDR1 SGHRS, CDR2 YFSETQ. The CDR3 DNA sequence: TGCGCCAGCAGCTTAGGGCCAGGGACCTACAATGAGCAGTTCTTC. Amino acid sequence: CASSLGPGTYNEQFF.

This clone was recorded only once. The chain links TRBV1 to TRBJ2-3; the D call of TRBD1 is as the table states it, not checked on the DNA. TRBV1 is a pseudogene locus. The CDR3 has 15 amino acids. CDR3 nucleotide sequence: TGCACCAGCAGCCAGTCACAGGGGACTACAGATACGCAGTATTTT. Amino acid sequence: CTSSQSQGTTDTQYF.

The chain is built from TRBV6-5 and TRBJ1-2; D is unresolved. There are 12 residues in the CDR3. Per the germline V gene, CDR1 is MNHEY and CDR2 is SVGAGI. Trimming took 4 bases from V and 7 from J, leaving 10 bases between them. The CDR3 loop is CASSSFVSGYTF. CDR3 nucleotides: TGTGCCAGCAGTTCCTTCGTTAGTGGCTACACCTTC.

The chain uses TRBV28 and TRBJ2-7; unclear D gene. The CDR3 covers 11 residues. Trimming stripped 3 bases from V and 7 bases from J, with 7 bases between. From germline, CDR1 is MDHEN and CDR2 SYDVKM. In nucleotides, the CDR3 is TGTGCCAGCAGTTTGAGAAGGGAGCAGTACTTC. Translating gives CASSLRREQYF.

The CDR3 loop reads CASTPSGSTNEQFF. In nucleotides, the CDR3 is TGTGCCAGCACCCCTAGCGGGAGTACGAATGAGCAGTTCTTC. This sequence joins TRBV2 and TRBJ2-1; TRBD2 matches at 10 bases. The length of the CDR3 is 14 residues. CDR1 is SNHLY, CDR2 FYNNEI, per germline. Trimming took 7 bases from V and 7 from J; bases not matched to a gene: 7.

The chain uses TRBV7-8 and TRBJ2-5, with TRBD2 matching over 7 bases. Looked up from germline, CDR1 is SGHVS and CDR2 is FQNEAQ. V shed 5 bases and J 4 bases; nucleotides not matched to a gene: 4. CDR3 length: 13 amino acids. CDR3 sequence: CASSRREGETQYF. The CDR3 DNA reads TGTGCCAGCAGCCGCAGGGAGGGAGAGACCCAGTACTTC.

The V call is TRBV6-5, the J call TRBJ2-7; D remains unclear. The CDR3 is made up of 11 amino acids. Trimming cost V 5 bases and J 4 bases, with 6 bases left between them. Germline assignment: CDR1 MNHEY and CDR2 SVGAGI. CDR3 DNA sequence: TGTGCCAGCAGTCTAAATTACGAGCAGTACTTC. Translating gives CASSLNYEQYF.

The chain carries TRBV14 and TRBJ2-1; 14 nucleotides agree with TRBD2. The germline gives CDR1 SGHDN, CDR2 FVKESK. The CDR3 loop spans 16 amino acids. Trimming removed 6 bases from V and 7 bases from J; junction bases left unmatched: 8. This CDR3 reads CASRAGTSGSGNEQFF. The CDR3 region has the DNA TGTGCCAGCAGGGCCGGGACTAGCGGGAGCGGGAATGAGCAGTTCTTC.

The CDR3 region is CASSLGPRTMFPYEQYF. CDR3 DNA sequence: TGTGCCAGCAGCTTGGGCCCCCGGACCATGTTCCCCTACGAGCAGTACTTC. The V gene is TRBV11-2, the J gene TRBJ2-7, with D uncertain. Trimming shortened V by 3 bases and J by 2 bases, and 20 bases separated the two germline ends. Germline assignment: CDR1 SGHAT and CDR2 FQNNGV. This CDR3 is built from 17 residues.

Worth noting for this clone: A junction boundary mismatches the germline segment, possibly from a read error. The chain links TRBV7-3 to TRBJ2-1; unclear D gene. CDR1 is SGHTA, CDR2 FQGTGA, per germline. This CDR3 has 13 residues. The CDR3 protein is CASSQDQYNEQFF. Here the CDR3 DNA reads TGCGCCAGCAGCCAAGATCAGTACAATGAGCAGTTCTTC.

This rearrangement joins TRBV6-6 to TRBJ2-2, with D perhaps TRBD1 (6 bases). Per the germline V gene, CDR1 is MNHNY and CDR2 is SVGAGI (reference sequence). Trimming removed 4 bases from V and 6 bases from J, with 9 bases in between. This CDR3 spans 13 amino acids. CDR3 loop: CASSLGAAGELFF. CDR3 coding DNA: TGTGCCAGCAGTTTGGGGGCCGCCGGGGAGCTGTTTTTT.

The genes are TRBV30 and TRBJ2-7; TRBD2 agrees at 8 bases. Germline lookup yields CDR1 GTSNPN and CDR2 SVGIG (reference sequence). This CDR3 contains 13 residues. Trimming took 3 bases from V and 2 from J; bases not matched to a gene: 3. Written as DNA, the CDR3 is TGTGCCTGGAGGCCACTAGCGGCCTACGAGCAGTACTTC. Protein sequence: CAWRPLAAYEQYF.

The CDR3 DNA follows: TGTGCCAGCAGCACGCGGACGGGAGGCACAGATACGCAGTATTTT. This codes for CASSTRTGGTDTQYF. The chain links TRBV7-8 to TRBJ2-3; D may be TRBD2 (6 bases). V dropped 5 bases and J dropped 1 base, with 13 bases sitting between them. CDR1 and CDR2 from the germline V gene are SGHVS and FQNEAQ. The CDR3 length is 15 residues.

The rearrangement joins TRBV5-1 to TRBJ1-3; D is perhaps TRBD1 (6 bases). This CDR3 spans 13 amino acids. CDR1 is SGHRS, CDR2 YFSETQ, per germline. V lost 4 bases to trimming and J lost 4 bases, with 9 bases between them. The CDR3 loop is CASSQGQGNTIYF. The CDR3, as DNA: TGCGCCAGCAGCCAAGGACAGGGAAACACCATATATTTT. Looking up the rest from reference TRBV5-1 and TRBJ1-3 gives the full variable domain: KAGVTQTPRYLIKTRGQQVTLSCSPISGHRSVSWYQQTPGQGLQFLFEYFSETQRNKGNFPGRFSGRQFSNSRSEMNVSTLELGDSALYLCASSQGQGNTIYFGEGSWLTVV.

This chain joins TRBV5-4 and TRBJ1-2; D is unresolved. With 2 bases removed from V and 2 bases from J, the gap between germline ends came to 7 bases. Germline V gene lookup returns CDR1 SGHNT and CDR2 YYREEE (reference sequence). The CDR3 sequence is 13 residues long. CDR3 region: CASSLDENYGYTF. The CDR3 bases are TGTGCCAGCAGCTTAGACGAAAACTATGGCTACACCTTC.

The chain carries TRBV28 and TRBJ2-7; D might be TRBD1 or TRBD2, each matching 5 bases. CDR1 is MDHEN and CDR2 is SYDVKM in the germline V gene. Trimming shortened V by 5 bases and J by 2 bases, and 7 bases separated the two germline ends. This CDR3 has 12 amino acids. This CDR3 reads CASSPGPYEQYF. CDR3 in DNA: TGTGCCAGCAGTCCGGGACCCTACGAGCAGTACTTC.

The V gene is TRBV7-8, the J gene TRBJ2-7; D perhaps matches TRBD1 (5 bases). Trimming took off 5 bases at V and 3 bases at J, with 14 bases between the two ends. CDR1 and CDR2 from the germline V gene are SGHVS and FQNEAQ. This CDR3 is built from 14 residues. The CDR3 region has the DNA TGTGCCAGCAGCCCCACGGCAGGGAACTACGAGCAGTACTTC. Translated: CASSPTAGNYEQYF.

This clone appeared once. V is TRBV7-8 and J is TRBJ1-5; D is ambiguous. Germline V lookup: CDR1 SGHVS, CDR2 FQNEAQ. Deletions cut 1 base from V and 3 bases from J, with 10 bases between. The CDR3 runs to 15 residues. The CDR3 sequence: CASSLVLGNNQPQHF. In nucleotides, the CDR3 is TGTGCCAGCAGCTTAGTTTTGGGCAACAATCAGCCCCAGCATTTT.